Shown below are 18 T cell receptor beta chains from a single sample sequenced in a study of Graves' ophthalmopathy and Graves' hyperthyroidism (dated by TCRdb to 2017 to 2018). Sequencing used an Illumina HiSeq 2000. For repertoire sequencing, TCR beta CDR3 regions were amplified from RNA transcripts. The first round of RT-PCR was done with HTBI primers and the Qiagen OneStep RT-PCR kit, and was followed by a second round of multiplex PCR, then size selection and purification. The raw public data were reprocessed by TCRdb itself: fastp quality trimming at Q25, MiXCR clonotype calling, in-frame beta chains only. Duplicate CDR3 protein sequences are folded into a single record with the most common DNA and genes. In this sample the table shows roughly 610,000 distinct CDR3 sequences, about 24% of which occur a single time. Together, the top ten hold more than 5.5% of the sample. Material: peripheral blood. The receptors derive from a young woman with stable Graves' hyperthyroidism. Some clones in this sample may be carry-over from other donors' samples. Donor details come from another sample of the same person, matched by shared clones.

CDR3 sequence (DNA): TGTGCCAGCTCTCTGGAAGGGGGCTTTGGGCAGCCCCAGCATTTT. It codes for CASSLEGGFGQPQHF. The chain carries TRBV19 and TRBJ1-5; TRBD1 matches at 7 bases. The CDR3 length is 15 residues. V was pared by 9 bases and J by 7 bases, with 15 bases of the junction left unmatched. Germline V gene lookup returns CDR1 LNHDA and CDR2 SQIVND (reference sequence).

The rearrangement links TRBV2 to TRBJ1-5, with D unresolved. Per the germline V gene, CDR1 is SNHLY and CDR2 is FYNNEI. V was trimmed by 3 bases and J by 0 bases, leaving 9 bases between them. The CDR3 consists of 15 residues. CDR3 residues: CASSESQYSNQPQHF. The CDR3 coding sequence is TGTGCCAGCAGTGAGTCCCAGTATAGCAATCAGCCCCAGCATTTT.

There are a few counts of this clonotype. CDR3 nucleotide sequence: TGTGCCAGCAGCCAAGAGGGGGCAGGGAACACTGAAGCTTTCTTT. Its translation: CASSQEGAGNTEAFF. This chain joins TRBV14 and TRBJ1-1, with TRBD1 as a possible D gene (6 bases). The V end was cut by 0 bases, the J end by 1 base, with 9 bases between. The CDR3 has 15 amino acids. Looked up from germline, CDR1 is SGHDN and CDR2 is FVKESK.

This clonotype was counted between two and nine times. A much bigger clone sits one base away, suggesting this may be a read error. The chain recombines TRBV20-1 with TRBJ1-1; maybe TRBD1 (6 bases). The CDR3 contains 14 residues. Germline CDR1 DFQATT, CDR2 SNEGSKA (reference sequence). CDR3 DNA: TGCGGTGCTAGTAGGGGGGCCCGCGGGACTGAAGCTTTCTTT. Translated, it gives CGASRGARGTEAFF.

The chain uses TRBV7-6 and TRBJ2-7; D uncertain. Trimming removed 0 bases at V and 2 bases at J, with 8 bases between. CDR3 length: 14 residues. Germline CDR1 is SGHVS and CDR2 is FNYEAQ. CDR3 nucleotides: TGTGCCAGCAGCTTAGCGAGTGCAGCCTACGAGCAGTACTTC. The encoded protein is CASSLASAAYEQYF. Variable domain in full (rest from reference TRBV7-6 and TRBJ2-7): GAGVSQSPRYKVTKRGQDVALRCDPISGHVSLYWYRQALGQGPEFLTYFNYEAQQDKSGLPNDRFSAERPEGSISTLTIQRTEQRDSAMYRCASSLASAAYEQYFGPGTRLTVT.

This clonotype was counted at least ten times. This chain uses TRBV11-3 with TRBJ2-7, with TRBD2 matching over 8 bases. V lost 4 bases to trimming and J lost 0 bases; unmatched junction nucleotides: 8. Germline loops: CDR1 SGHNT, CDR2 YENEEA. The CDR3 is 16 amino acids. For the CDR3, the DNA is TGTGCCAGCAGCTCCGCCACTAGCGGACCCTCCTACGAGCAGTACTTC. Translation gives CASSSATSGPSYEQYF.

This clonotype was counted a few times. The chain couples TRBV30 to TRBJ2-2, with 7 bases that match TRBD1. CDR3 length: 15 residues. The germline CDR1 and CDR2 sequences are GTSNPN and SVGIG (reference sequence). With V trimmed by 5 bases and J by 2 bases, 8 bases remained unmatched. The CDR3 reads CAWGDRVGNTGELFF. CDR3 sequence (DNA): TGTGCCTGGGGCGACAGGGTTGGTAACACCGGGGAGCTGTTTTTT.

This clonotype has at least ten counts. The chain uses TRBV28 and TRBJ1-1; 8 nucleotides line up with TRBD1. Germline CDR1 MDHEN, CDR2 SYDVKM. V dropped 5 bases and J dropped 6; count of bases not matched to a gene: 8. This CDR3 has 14 amino acids. The CDR3 region has the DNA TGTGCCAGCAGTCTTGACAGGGGAGCGGCTGAAGCTTTCTTT. Translating it yields CASSLDRGAAEAFF.

This sequence joins TRBV27 and TRBJ2-7; possible D gene TRBD1, 6 bases. Germline V gene data show CDR1 as MNHEY and CDR2 as SMNVEV (reference sequence). The V end lost 5 bases, the J end lost 1 base, and 9 bases lay between the germline ends. The CDR3 is 13 amino acids. The CDR3 reads CASSKQGSYEQYF. The CDR3 region has the DNA TGTGCCAGCAGTAAACAGGGATCCTACGAGCAGTACTTC.

In this sample, this clonotype turned up many times. The chain has TRBV2 and TRBJ2-2; no definite D call. The CDR3 is made up of 13 amino acids. Deletions cut 3 bases from V and 7 bases from J, with 9 bases between. Looked up from germline, CDR1 is SNHLY and CDR2 is FYNNEI. DNA of the CDR3: TGTGCCAGCAGTGATGGGATCGGCGGGGAGCTGTTTTTT. Its translation is CASSDGIGGELFF.

This clonotype has ten or more counts. This chain links TRBV15 with TRBJ1-5, with D unresolved. Germline V gene data show CDR1 as LNHNV and CDR2 as YYDKDF (reference sequence). CDR3 length: 13 residues. The V gene lost 2 bases and the J gene lost 8 bases, with 10 bases spanning the gap. The CDR3 coding sequence is TGTGCCACCAGCAGACAAATTCTCGAGCCCCAGCATTTT. Protein product: CATSRQILEPQHF.

The rearrangement joins TRBV30 to TRBJ1-6; D remains unclear. The CDR3 length is 14 residues. Germline V gene data show CDR1 as GTSNPN and CDR2 as SVGIG (reference sequence). Trimming removed 2 bases at V and 14 bases at J, with 19 bases between. The CDR3 DNA follows: TGTGCCTGGAGTACACAGCGGTACTCCGGATCCCTCCACTTT. This codes for CAWSTQRYSGSLHF.

The rearrangement links TRBV18 to TRBJ2-5; D not certain. CDR3 length: 12 residues. The V and J ends lost 8 bases and 6 bases respectively, with 13 bases between them. CDR1 and CDR2 (germline): KGHSH, LQKENI. The CDR3 sequence: CASAPIPQTQYF. The CDR3 region has the DNA TGTGCCAGCGCGCCGATCCCCCAGACCCAGTACTTC.

This clonotype was picked up many times. The chain combines TRBV19 with TRBJ1-1; a possible D gene is TRBD1 (5 bases). The length of the CDR3 is 13 residues. Trimming pared 6 bases from V and 1 base from J, leaving 9 bases between. Germline-derived CDR1 and CDR2 are LNHDA and SQIVND (reference sequence). CDR3 DNA sequence: TGTGCCAGTAGGAGGGGAAAGAACACTGAAGCTTTCTTT. Its protein product is CASRRGKNTEAFF.

This clonotype appeared a few times. The V call is TRBV27, the J call TRBJ2-2, with D perhaps given as TRBD1 or TRBD2 (5 bases each). The germline V and J ends were trimmed by 10 bases and 6 bases, with 9 bases remaining between them. CDR1 MNHEY and CDR2 SMNVEV come from the germline V gene (reference sequence). This CDR3 region has 11 residues. CDR3 protein: CATPGPGELFF. As DNA, the CDR3 is TGTGCCACCCCGGGACCCGGGGAGCTGTTTTTT.

V and J are TRBV12-3 or TRBV12-4 and TRBJ2-7, with D perhaps matching TRBD1 (5 bases). The CDR3 is made up of 14 amino acids. V lost 3 bases and J lost 2, with 11 bases in between. The CDR3 bases are TGTGCCAGCAGTTTGGTAAGGGGTGCCTACGAGCAGTACTTC. It is translated as CASSLVRGAYEQYF.

This clonotype was seen repeatedly, ten times or more. This chain links TRBV20-1 with TRBJ1-5; no firm D call. V was trimmed by 0 bases and J by 1 base, leaving 10 bases between them. The CDR3 runs to 15 residues. The germline CDR1 and CDR2 sequences are DFQATT and SNEGSKA (reference sequence). The CDR3 bases are TGCAGTGCTAGAGATTCGGGTACGAGCAATCAGCCCCAGCATTTT. This codes for CSARDSGTSNQPQHF.

This clonotype was observed a handful of times. J is TRBJ2-7 and V is TRBV5-1; TRBD1 agrees at 9 bases. The CDR3 spans 15 residues. The V gene end was trimmed by 1 base and the J gene end by 5 bases; junction bases not matched to a gene: 7. The V gene's germline CDR1 is SGHRS and CDR2 YFSETQ. The CDR3 reads CASSLKQGAGNEQYF. For the CDR3, the DNA is TGCGCCAGCAGCTTGAAACAGGGGGCTGGGAACGAGCAGTACTTC.